This TCR beta chain emerged from a study of blood T cell repertoires in COVID-19. V shed 4 bases and J 1 base; nucleotides not matched to a gene: 8. Germline V CDR1 and CDR2: MGHDK, SYGVNS. CDR3 length equals 18 residues. Using immunoSEQ multiplex PCR, the repertoire was profiled, and TCRdb retains in-frame clones only, with some absent. In the table there are around 170,000 clones, roughly 86% of which are singletons. Everyone who took part was 18 to 89 years old, and they came from about two dozen US areas. Grouping used clinical history reported by participants in a survey and questionnaire. Two negative PCRs, clearance, or symptom resolution characterized the recovered Cohort 3 donors.

This receptor was obtained from a woman aged 25-40 years who had recovered from COVID-19. This rearrangement joins TRBV25-1 to TRBJ2-2; TRBD2 matches at 11 bases. Sequences were obtained from PBMCs or T cells enriched from blood (not recorded which). The CDR3 is CASSAVAGGFGNTGELFF. CDR3 DNA: TGTGCCAGCAGTGCCGTAGCGGGAGGGTTCGGGAACACCGGGGAGCTGTTTTTT.